The subject of this entry is one T cell receptor (beta chain). The target antigen is unknown. CDR3 length: 13 residues. The germline CDR1 and CDR2 sequences are MNHEY and SVGAGI. V shed 2 bases and J shed 0 bases, with 2 bases lying between them. The data belong to a study of CD8+ T cells in alopecia areata. Study-wide results and caveats: Scalp specimens additionally yield sequences from normal skin's resident alphabeta T cells. Sharing of TCRs across patients appeared less clear than in mice, possibly for HLA-related reasons. Greater clonality was observed in lesional scalp samples, especially alopecia totalis/universalis, versus normal scalp.

RNA extraction was followed by reverse transcription into cDNA, which acted as the sequencing template. The table came from immunoSEQ multiplex PCR; TCRdb's copy has only in-frame clones and leaves some out. The table shows roughly 150,000 clones, with roughly 50% occurring only once. Sequenced input: CD4+ T cells sorted from blood. V gene TRBV6-5 combines with J gene TRBJ1-3; D gene unclear. The TCR originated in a human donor in good health. CDR3 DNA: TGTGCCAGCAGTTACCTCTCTGGAAACACCATATATTTT. Encoded protein: CASSYLSGNTIYF.